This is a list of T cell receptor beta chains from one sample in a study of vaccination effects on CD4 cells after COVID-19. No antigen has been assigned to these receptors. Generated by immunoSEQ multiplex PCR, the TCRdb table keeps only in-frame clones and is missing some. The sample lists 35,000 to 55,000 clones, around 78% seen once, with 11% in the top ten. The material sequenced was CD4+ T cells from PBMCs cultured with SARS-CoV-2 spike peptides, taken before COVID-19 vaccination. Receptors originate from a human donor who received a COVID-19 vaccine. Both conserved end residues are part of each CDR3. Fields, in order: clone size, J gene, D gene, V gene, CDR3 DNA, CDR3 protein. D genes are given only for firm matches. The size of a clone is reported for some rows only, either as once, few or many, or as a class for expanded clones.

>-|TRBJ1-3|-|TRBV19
TGTGCCAGTAGTATAGATCTTAGGGACAAGGGAAACACCATATATTTT
CASSIDLRDKGNTIYF
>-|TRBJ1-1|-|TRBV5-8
TGTGCCAGCAGCTTGTACACTGAAGCTTTCTTT
CASSLYTEAFF
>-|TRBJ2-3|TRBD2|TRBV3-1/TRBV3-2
TGTGCCAGCAGCCAAGAAGCTAGCGGGGGCCAAGATACGCAGTATTTT
CASSQEASGGQDTQYF
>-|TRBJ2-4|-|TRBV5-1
TGCGCCAGCAGCTTGAGTGACGGCATAGCCAAAAACATTCAGTACTTC
CASSLSDGIAKNIQYF
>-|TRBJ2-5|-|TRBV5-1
TGCGCCAGCAGGATTCAGGGGAACCAAGAGACCCAGTACTTC
CASRIQGNQETQYF
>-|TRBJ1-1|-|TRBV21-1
TGTGCCAGCAGCGACGCCACAAAAGGGACAGGCGATGAATTCTTT
CASSDATKGTGDEFF
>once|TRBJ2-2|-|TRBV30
TGTGCCTGGAGGCCCCCCCCAGCAGTTCACACCGGGGAGCTGTTTTTT
CAWRPPPAVHTGELFF
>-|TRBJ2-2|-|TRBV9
TGTGCCAGCAGCGTCAAGAACACCGGGGAGCTGTTTTTT
CASSVKNTGELFF
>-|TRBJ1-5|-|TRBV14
TGTGCCAGCAGCCAAGATTTGCGCCAGCCCCAGCATTTT
CASSQDLRQPQHF
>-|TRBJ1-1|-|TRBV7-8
TGTGCCAGCAGCTTATTTAGCCTCGGGGGCACTGAAGCTTTCTTT
CASSLFSLGGTEAFF
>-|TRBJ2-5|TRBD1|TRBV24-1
TGTGCCACCAGTGACCAGACAGGGCCCCTACAAGAGACCCAGTACTTC
CATSDQTGPLQETQYF
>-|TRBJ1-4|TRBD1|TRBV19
TGTGCCAGTACCCCAGACAGGGGACTAAATGAAAAACTGTTTTTT
CASTPDRGLNEKLFF
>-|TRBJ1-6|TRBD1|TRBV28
TGTGCCAGCAGTTTACACAGGGGCTCCTTCCTTAATTCACCCCTCCACTTT
CASSLHRGSFLNSPLHF
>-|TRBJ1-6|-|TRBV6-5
TGTGCCAGCGGACAGCCTGGGGATTCACCCCTCCACTTT
CASGQPGDSPLHF
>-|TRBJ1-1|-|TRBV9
TGTGCCAGCAGCGTAGTAGAGGGACACACTGAAGCTTTCTTT
CASSVVEGHTEAFF
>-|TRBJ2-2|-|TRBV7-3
TGTGCCAGCAGCTTTTCAGGGGCGGTCGGGGAGCTGTTTTTT
CASSFSGAVGELFF
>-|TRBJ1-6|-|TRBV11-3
TGTGCCAGCAGCCCAGGGTTGAATTCACCCCTCCACTTT
CASSPGLNSPLHF
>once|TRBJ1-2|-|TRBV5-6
TGTGCCAGCAGCTTGGGGAACCTGAACTATGGCTACACCTTC
CASSLGNLNYGYTF
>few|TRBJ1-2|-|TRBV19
TGTGCCAGTAGTCGGCCAGCCCCAAGCTATGGCTACACCTTC
CASSRPAPSYGYTF
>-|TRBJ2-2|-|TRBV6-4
TGTGCCAGCAGTCTCGGGGCAGGGACCACCGGGGAGCTGTTTTTT
CASSLGAGTTGELFF
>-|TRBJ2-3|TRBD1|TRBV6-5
TGTGCCAGCAGTTACGATAGACAGGGACACACAGATACGCAGTATTTT
CASSYDRQGHTDTQYF
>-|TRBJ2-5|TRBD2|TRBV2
TGTGCCAGCAGTGGGGTGACTAGCGGGGGAGGGGAGACCCAGTACTTC
CASSGVTSGGGETQYF
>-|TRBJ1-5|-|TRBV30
TGTGCCTGGAGTGTACAGGGCAGGGGTCCGTATAGCAATCAGCCCCAGCATTTT
CAWSVQGRGPYSNQPQHF
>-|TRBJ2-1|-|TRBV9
TGTGCCAGCAGCTCCTTCCCGACTTCCGCTGAGCAGTTCTTC
CASSSFPTSAEQFF
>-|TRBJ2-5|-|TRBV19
TGTGCCAGTAGTAATGACCGCCAAGAGACCCAGTACTTC
CASSNDRQETQYF
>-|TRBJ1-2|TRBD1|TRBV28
TGTGCCAGCAGTACCTCGACAGGGGTCTATGGCTACACCTTC
CASSTSTGVYGYTF
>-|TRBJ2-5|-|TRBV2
TGTGCCAGCACCCTAGGGCGGCCCCGAGAGACCCAGTACTTC
CASTLGRPRETQYF
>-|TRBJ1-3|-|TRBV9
TGTGCCAGCAGCGTAGTGAGTTCTGGAAACACCATATATTTT
CASSVVSSGNTIYF
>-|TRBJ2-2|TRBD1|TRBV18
TGTGCCAGCTCACCGACAGGGACGAACACCGGGGAGCTGTTTTTT
CASSPTGTNTGELFF
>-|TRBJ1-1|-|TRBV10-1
TGCGCCAGCAGCTTAACAGGGAACACTGAAGCTTTCTTT
CASSLTGNTEAFF
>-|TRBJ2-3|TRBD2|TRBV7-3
TGTGCCAGCAGCTTCGGCAGCGGGGAGGGAGATACGCAGTATTTT
CASSFGSGEGDTQYF
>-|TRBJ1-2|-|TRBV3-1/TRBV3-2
TGTGCCAGCAGCCAAGAAGGCAGCTATGGCTACACCTTC
CASSQEGSYGYTF
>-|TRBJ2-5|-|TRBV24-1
TGTGCCACCAGTGCAACAGGGACACATAACCAAGAGACCCAGTACTTC
CATSATGTHNQETQYF
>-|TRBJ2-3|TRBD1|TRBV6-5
TGTGCCAGCAGACAGGGGTTTGGGACAGATACGCAGTATTTT
CASRQGFGTDTQYF
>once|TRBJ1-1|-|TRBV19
TGTGCCAGTAGACAACCCCGACCGATCATGAACACTGAAGCTTTCTTT
CASRQPRPIMNTEAFF
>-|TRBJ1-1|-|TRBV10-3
TGTGCCATCAGTGACCAGGGGAACACTGAAGCTTTCTTT
CAISDQGNTEAFF
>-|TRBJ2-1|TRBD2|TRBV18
TGTGCCAGCTCACCACCGGGACGGACTAGCTCCTACAATGAGCAGTTCTTC
CASSPPGRTSSYNEQFF
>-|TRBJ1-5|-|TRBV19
TGTGCCAGTAGTATAGTAGGGATGCCGCCCCAGCATTTT
CASSIVGMPPQHF
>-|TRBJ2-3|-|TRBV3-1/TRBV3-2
TGTGCCAGCAGCCAGCGGGGCGGCACAGATACGCAGTATTTT
CASSQRGGTDTQYF
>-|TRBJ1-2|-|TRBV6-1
TGTGCCAGCAGTGAAGCGCTTAACCAGCTCTATGGCTACACCTTC
CASSEALNQLYGYTF
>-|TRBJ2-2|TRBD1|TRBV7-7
TGTGCCAGCAGCCGTGGGGGACAGGGAAACACCGGGGAGCTGTTTTTT
CASSRGGQGNTGELFF
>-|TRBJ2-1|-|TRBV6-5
TGTGCCAGCAGGTACAGGGAGGACTTGAATGAGCAGTTCTTC
CASRYREDLNEQFF
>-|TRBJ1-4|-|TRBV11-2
TGTGCCAGCAGCTCCGACAGAGGATCCGAAAAACTGTTTTTT
CASSSDRGSEKLFF
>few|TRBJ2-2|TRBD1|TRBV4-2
TGTGCCAGCAGCCAAGAACAGGGGGTCGCCGGGGAGCTGTTTTTT
CASSQEQGVAGELFF